This entry features one TCR beta chain sequence. This entry belongs to a study of Ad26.COV2.S vaccination and SARS-CoV-2 variants. This CDR3 comprises 14 residues. V was pared by 5 bases and J by 0 bases, with 8 bases between. Germline V CDR1 and CDR2: SGHTA, FQGNSA. TCRdb's copy holds only in-frame clones and misses some; the assay was immunoSEQ multiplex PCR. This sample has 300,000 to 400,000 clones, with roughly 91% found just once. The treatment was: some 19 received Ad26.COV2.S at low or high dose, single or two shots; a few received placebo; per-sample allocation not given. Sample collection was performed on day 63 after the first vaccine or placebo injection.

The TCR originated in a person between 18 and 65 years old who received the Ad26.COV2.S COVID-19 vaccine or a placebo. The chain uses TRBV7-2 and TRBJ1-3; D is unresolved. The sample was peripheral blood, taken in a trial of Ad26.COV2.S vaccine versus placebo. DNA of the CDR3: TGTGCCAGCAGCCTTGATCGCTCTGGAAACACCATATATTTT. It codes for CASSLDRSGNTIYF.